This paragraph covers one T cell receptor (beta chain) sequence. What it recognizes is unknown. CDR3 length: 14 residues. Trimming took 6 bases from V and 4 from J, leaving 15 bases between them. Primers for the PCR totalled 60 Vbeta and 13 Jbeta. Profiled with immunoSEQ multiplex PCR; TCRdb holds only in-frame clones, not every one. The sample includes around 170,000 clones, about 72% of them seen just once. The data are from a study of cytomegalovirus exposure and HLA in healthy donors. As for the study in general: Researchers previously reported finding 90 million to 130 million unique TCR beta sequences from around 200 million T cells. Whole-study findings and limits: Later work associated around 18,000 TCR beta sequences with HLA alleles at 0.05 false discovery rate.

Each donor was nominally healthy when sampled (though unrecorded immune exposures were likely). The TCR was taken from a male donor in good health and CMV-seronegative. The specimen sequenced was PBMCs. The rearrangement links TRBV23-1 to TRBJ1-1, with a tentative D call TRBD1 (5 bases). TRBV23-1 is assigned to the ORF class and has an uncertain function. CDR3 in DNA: TGCGCCAGCAGCCAAGACAGATTTGGCACTGAAGCTTTCTTT. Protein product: CASSQDRFGTEAFF.